This T cell receptor beta chain was observed in a study of blood T cell repertoires in COVID-19. Study overall: Samples representing acute and convalescent COVID-19 were sourced from the United States, Italy and Spain. In each case, the material was cDNA or gDNA derived from T cells, B-cell-depleted T cells, or PBMCs.

This CDR3 has 15 amino acids. The germline gives CDR1 LNHDA, CDR2 SQIVND (reference sequence). V was trimmed by 1 base and J by 4 bases, leaving 13 bases between them. Only in-frame clones appear in the TCRdb table, and some are missing; sequencing was by immunoSEQ multiplex PCR. The top ten clones hold more than 1.5% of a sample with 200,000 to 250,000 clones, about 87% of them seen once. This chain joins TRBV19 and TRBJ1-1, with D possibly being TRBD1 (6 bases). This TCR was sampled from a man aged 65 to 79 with acute or convalescent COVID-19. Sequenced material: peripheral blood. The CDR3 sequence: CASSIGVTGTTEAFF. CDR3 nucleotide sequence: TGTGCCAGTAGTATAGGCGTTACAGGGACCACTGAAGCTTTCTTT.